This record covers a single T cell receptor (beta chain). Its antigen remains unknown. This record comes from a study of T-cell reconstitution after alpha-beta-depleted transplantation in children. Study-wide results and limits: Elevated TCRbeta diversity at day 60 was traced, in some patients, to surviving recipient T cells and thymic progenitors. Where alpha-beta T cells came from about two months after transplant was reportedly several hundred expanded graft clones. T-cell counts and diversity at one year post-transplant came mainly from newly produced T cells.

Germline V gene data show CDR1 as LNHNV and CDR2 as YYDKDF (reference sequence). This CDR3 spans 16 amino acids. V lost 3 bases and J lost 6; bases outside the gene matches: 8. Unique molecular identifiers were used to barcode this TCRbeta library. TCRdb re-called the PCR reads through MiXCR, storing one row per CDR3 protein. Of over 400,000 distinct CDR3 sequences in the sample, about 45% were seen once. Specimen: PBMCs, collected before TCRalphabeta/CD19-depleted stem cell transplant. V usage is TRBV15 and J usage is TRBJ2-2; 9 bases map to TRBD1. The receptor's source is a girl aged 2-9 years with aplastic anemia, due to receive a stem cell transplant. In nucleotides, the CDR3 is TGTGCCACCAGCAGGGGTACAGGGGGCGCATCCGGGGAGCTGTTTTTT. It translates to CATSRGTGGASGELFF.